This T cell receptor (beta chain) was documented in a study of shared clonotypes between healthy human individuals. The healthy adult donors were HIV-negative and reported no recent acute infections or vaccinations. This was a deep-level run. Original handling: From ImmunoSEQ came sequences covering only the junction and carrying no quality scores, so filtering differed. TCRdb's table, derived via immunoSEQ multiplex PCR, lists solely in-frame clones and lacks some. V, J and clone size derive from that table, while D and trimming were established from the DNA sequence. This sample has around 450,000 clones, with about 76% found just once. There are 13 residues in the CDR3. V dropped 3 bases and J dropped 3; count of bases not matched to a gene: 2. In germline, CDR1 is KGHSH, CDR2 LQKENI.

The chain is built from TRBV18 and TRBJ2-7; 7 bases agree with TRBD1. Sequencing was performed on PBMCs. The sequence was collected from a middle-aged woman in good health. Some clones in this sample may be carry-over from other donors' samples. Here the CDR3 reads CASSPGQRYEQYF. The CDR3 nucleotides are TGTGCCAGCTCACCGGGACAGCGCTACGAGCAGTACTTC. Full variable domain (outside the CDR3, taken from reference TRBV18 and TRBJ2-7): NAGVMQNPRHLVRRRGQEARLRCSPMKGHSHVYWYRQLPEEGLKFMVYLQKENIIDESGMPKERFSAEFPKEGPSILRIQQVVRGDSAAYFCASSPGQRYEQYFGPGTRLTVT.